This T cell receptor (beta chain) is drawn from a study of cytomegalovirus exposure and HLA in healthy donors. Notes on this clone: Its target is unknown.

In the PCR, 60 Vbeta and 13 Jbeta primers were used. Libraries were prepared by immunoSEQ multiplex PCR; TCRdb keeps only in-frame clonotypes and omits some of them. The sample lists about 70,000 clones; roughly 74% were seen once. Overall study findings and caveats: Most of the CMV-associated TCR beta chains (in a later analysis) appeared to be HLA-restricted. Reported findings show TCR beta sequences accurately forecast HLA-A and HLA-B alleles in most subjects.

Material: PBMCs. The clonotype originates from a woman aged 60-75 years in good health and CMV-seropositive.

The CDR3 loop reads CASSATRGGGFGELFF. DNA of the CDR3: TGTGCCAGCAGTGCCACGAGAGGGGGCGGTTTCGGGGAGCTGTTTTTT. This chain joins TRBV6-1 and TRBJ2-2, with TRBD1 matching 7 bases. Per germline, CDR1 MNHNS and CDR2 SASEGT. The V and J ends lost 4 bases and 7 bases, in that order; junction bases with no gene match: 12. CDR3 length: 16 amino acids.